The 5 T cell receptor beta chains presented below share a single source sample, sequenced in a study of shared clonotypes between healthy human individuals. Clones were sequenced by immunoSEQ multiplex PCR, and TCRdb holds only the in-frame ones, with some missing. The sample holds under 600,000 clones, about 96% seen once. The sequenced material came from naive CD4+ T cells sorted from blood. Subset noted: CD45RA+ positively selected. Receptors originate from a woman aged 25 to 39 in good health.

The genes are TRBV5-1 and TRBJ1-1; no definite D call. The CDR3 has 16 residues. Germline V lookup: CDR1 SGHRS, CDR2 YFSETQ. Trimming took off 2 bases at V and 5 bases at J, with 19 bases between the two ends. CDR3 protein: CASSFNPAGPNTEAFF. The CDR3 DNA sequence: TGCGCCAGCAGCTTTAATCCGGCAGGACCCAATACTGAAGCTTTCTTT. The whole variable domain, remainder taken from reference TRBV5-1 and TRBJ1-1, is KAGVTQTPRYLIKTRGQQVTLSCSPISGHRSVSWYQQTPGQGLQFLFEYFSETQRNKGNFPGRFSGRQFSNSRSEMNVSTLELGDSALYLCASSFNPAGPNTEAFFGQGTRLTVV.

The V and J genes are TRBV6-1 and TRBJ2-7; 9 bases are shared with TRBD1. Germline CDR1 and CDR2: MNHNS and SASEGT. V was clipped by 4 bases and J by 0 bases; unmatched bases: 4. The CDR3 consists of 15 residues. CDR3 protein: CASSARTGASYEQYF. CDR3 sequence (DNA): TGTGCCAGCAGTGCGAGGACAGGGGCCTCCTACGAGCAGTACTTC.

This sequence joins TRBV5-6 and TRBJ2-1, with TRBD2 as a possible D gene (6 bases). Trimming removed 5 bases from V and 9 bases from J, with 21 bases in between. Germline CDR1 is SGHDT and CDR2 is YYEEEE. CDR3 length equals 15 residues. In DNA, the CDR3 is TGTGCCAGCAGTGCCCCCCTAGCGCCGGGCGGTGAGCAGTTCTTC. Translated, it gives CASSAPLAPGGEQFF.

V gene TRBV11-3 combines with J gene TRBJ2-5, with 14 bases aligning to TRBD2. CDR3 size: 15 residues. Germline V lookup: CDR1 SGHNT, CDR2 YENEEA. V shed 5 bases, J shed 4 bases, and the junction held 3 bases outside the gene matches. The CDR3: CASSAGLAGAETQYF. The CDR3 DNA follows: TGTGCCAGCAGCGCGGGACTAGCGGGAGCAGAGACCCAGTACTTC.

This chain joins TRBV4-1 and TRBJ2-2; D is perhaps TRBD1 or TRBD2 (6 bases each). V lost 0 bases to trimming and J lost 6 bases, with 17 bases between them. The V gene's germline CDR1 is MGHRA and CDR2 YSYEKL. This CDR3 has 17 residues. For the CDR3, the DNA is TGCGCCAGCAGCCAAGATAATCGGGGGCTCCGGTCCGGGGAGCTGTTTTTT. Translation: CASSQDNRGLRSGELFF.